Here is one T cell receptor (beta chain) with its context. An end of the junction differs from the germline gene, which may be a read error. This entry belongs to a study of glioma-infiltrating T cells after dendritic cell vaccination. At the level of the study: At biweekly intervals, patients got three intradermal dendritic cell vaccine injections.

Primers: 60 V beta forward and 13 J beta reverse. TCRdb's copy holds only in-frame clones and misses some; the assay was immunoSEQ multiplex PCR. The table records around 73,000 clones, about four fifths of them present only once. The CDR3 spans 12 residues. Per the germline V gene, CDR1 is KGHSH and CDR2 is LQKENI. The material sequenced was blood, taken before dendritic cell vaccination. The V gene is TRBV18, the J gene TRBJ1-4; the match to TRBD1 covers 7 bases. This clonotype was obtained from a human donor with glioblastoma. DNA of the CDR3: TGTGCCAGCTCACCACGAGGGACAGAGGGAACTTTT. Amino acid sequence: CASSPRGTEGTF. The full variable domain, completed using reference TRBV18 and TRBJ1-4, is NAGVMQNPRHLVRRRGQEARLRCSPMKGHSHVYWYRQLPEEGLKFMVYLQKENIIDESGMPKERFSAEFPKEGPSILRIQQVVRGDSAAYFCASSPRGTEGTFGSGTQLSVL.